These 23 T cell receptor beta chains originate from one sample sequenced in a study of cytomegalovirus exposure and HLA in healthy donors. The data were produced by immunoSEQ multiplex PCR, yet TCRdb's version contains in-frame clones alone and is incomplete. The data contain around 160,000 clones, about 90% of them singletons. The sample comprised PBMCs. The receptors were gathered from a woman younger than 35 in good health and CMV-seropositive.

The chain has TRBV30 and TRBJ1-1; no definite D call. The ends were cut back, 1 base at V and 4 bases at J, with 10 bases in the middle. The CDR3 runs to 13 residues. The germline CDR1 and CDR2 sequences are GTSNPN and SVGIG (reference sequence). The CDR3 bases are TGTGCCTGGAGTGCCCGTGAGGGCACTGAAGCTTTCTTT. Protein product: CAWSAREGTEAFF.

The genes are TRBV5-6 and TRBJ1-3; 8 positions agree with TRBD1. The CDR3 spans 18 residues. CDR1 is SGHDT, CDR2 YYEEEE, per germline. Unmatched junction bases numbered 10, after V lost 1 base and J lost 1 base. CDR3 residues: CASSLSPGGANSGNTIYF. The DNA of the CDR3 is TGTGCCAGCAGCTTGTCCCCAGGGGGCGCAAATTCTGGAAACACCATATATTTT.

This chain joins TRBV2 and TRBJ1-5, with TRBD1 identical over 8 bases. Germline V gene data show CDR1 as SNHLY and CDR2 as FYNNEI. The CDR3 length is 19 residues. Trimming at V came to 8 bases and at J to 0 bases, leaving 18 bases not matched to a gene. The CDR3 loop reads CASGADRVESGDSNQPQHF. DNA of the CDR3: TGTGCCAGCGGAGCGGACAGGGTGGAATCTGGGGATAGCAATCAGCCCCAGCATTTT.

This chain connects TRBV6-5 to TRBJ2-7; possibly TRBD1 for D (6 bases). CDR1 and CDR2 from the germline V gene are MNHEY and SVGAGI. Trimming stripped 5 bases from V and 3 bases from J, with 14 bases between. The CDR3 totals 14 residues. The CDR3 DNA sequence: TGTGCCAGCAGTGAAGGACAGTTACTCTACGAGCAGTACTTC. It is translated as CASSEGQLLYEQYF.

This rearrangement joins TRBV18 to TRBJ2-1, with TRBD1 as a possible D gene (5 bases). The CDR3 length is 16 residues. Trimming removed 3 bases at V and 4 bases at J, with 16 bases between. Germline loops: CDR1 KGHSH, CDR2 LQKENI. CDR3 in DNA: TGTGCCAGCTCACCCCGACGACAGATGCTATACAATGAGCAGTTCTTC. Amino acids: CASSPRRQMLYNEQFF.

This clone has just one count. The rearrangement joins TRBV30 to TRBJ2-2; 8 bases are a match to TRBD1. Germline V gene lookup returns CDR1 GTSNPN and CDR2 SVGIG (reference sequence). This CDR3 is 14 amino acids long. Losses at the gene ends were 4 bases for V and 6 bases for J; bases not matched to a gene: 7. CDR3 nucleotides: TGTGCCTGGAATATAGGACAGGGATCCGGGGAGCTGTTTTTT. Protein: CAWNIGQGSGELFF.

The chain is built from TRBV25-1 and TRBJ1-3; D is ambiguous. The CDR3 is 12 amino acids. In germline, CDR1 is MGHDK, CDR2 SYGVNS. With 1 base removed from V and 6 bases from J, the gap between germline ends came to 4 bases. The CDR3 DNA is TGTGCCAGCAGTGAATCGGTAAACACCATATATTTT. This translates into CASSESVNTIYF.

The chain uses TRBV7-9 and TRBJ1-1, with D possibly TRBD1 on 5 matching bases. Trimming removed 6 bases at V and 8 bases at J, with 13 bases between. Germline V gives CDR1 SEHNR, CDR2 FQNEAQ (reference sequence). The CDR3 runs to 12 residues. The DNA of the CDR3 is TGTGCCAGCAGGAGAGGCGCAGGGGAAGCTTTCTTT. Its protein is CASRRGAGEAFF.

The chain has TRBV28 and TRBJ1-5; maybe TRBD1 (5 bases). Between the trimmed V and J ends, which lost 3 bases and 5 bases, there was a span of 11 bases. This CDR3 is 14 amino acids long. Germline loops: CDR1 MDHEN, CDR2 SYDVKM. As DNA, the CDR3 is TGTGCCAGCAGTTTGGGGCAGCTCGATCAGCCCCAGCATTTT. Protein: CASSLGQLDQPQHF.

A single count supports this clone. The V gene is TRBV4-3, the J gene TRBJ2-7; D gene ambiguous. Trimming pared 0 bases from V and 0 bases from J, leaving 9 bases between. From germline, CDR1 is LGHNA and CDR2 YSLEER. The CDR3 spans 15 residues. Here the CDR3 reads CASSQERISSYEQYF. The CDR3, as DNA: TGCGCCAGCAGCCAAGAGCGGATTAGCTCCTACGAGCAGTACTTC.

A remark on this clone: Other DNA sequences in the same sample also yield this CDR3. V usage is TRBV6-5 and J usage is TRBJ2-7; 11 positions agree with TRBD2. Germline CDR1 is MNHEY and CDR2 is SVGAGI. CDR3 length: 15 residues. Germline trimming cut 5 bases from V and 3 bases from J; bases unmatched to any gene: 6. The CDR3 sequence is CASSLTSGSFYEQYF. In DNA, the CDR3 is TGTGCCAGCAGTCTCACTAGCGGGAGTTTCTACGAGCAGTACTTC.

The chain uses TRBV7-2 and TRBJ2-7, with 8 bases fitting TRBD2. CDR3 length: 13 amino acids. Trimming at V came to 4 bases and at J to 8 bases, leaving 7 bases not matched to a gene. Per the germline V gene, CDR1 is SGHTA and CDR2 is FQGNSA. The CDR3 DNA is TGTGCCAGCAGCTCGGGGACTAGTTCCCAGCAGTACTTC. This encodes CASSSGTSSQQYF.

The CDR3, as DNA: TGTGCCAGCAGTTTAAATCCAGGGGGCGCCAACACTGAAGCTTTCTTT. Protein: CASSLNPGGANTEAFF. V is TRBV27 and J is TRBJ1-1; 8 bases match TRBD1. Germline lookup yields CDR1 MNHEY and CDR2 SMNVEV (reference sequence). The CDR3 length is 16 residues. The J segment lost 2 bases and the V segment lost 2 bases, leaving 7 bases of the junction unmatched.

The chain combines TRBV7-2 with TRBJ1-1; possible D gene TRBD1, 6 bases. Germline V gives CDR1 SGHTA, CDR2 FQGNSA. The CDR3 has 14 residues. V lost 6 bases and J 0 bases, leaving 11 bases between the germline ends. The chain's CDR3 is CASRPQGMNTEAFF. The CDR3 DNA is TGTGCCAGCAGACCCCAGGGGATGAACACTGAAGCTTTCTTT.

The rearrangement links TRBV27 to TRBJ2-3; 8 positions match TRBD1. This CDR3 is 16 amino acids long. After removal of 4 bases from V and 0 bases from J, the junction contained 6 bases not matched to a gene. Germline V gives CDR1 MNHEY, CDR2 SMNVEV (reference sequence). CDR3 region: CASSSGQGGSTDTQYF. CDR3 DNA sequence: TGTGCCAGCAGTTCCGGACAGGGTGGTAGCACAGATACGCAGTATTTT.

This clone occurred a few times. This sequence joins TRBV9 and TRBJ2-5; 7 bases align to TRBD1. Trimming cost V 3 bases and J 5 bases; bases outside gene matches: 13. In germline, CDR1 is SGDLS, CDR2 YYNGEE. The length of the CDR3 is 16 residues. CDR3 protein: CASSETPTGSKETQYF. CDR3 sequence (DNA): TGTGCCAGCAGCGAAACACCGACAGGGAGCAAGGAGACCCAGTACTTC.

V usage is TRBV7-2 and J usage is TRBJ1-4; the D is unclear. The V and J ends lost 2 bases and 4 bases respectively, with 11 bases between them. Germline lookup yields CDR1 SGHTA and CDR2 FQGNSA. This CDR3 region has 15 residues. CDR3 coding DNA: TGTGCCAGCAGCTTAATTGTAGGGAGTAATGAAAAACTGTTTTTT. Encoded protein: CASSLIVGSNEKLFF. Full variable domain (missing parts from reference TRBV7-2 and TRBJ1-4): GAGVSQSPSNKVTEKGKDVELRCDPISGHTALYWYRQSLGQGLEFLIYFQGNSAPDKSGLPSDRFSAERTGGSVSTLTIQRTQQEDSAVYLCASSLIVGSNEKLFFGSGTQLSVL.

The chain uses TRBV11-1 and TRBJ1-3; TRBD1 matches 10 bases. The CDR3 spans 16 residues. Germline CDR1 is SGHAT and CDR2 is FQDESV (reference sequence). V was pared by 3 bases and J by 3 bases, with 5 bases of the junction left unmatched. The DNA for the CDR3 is TGTGCCAGCAGCTTTTCGACAGGGGGCGTTGGAAACACCATATATTTT. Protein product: CASSFSTGGVGNTIYF.

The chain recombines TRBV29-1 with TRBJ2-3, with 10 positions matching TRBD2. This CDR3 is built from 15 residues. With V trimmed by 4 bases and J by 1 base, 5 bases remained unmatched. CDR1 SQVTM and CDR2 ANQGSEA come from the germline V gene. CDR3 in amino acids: CSVGEREGGTDTQYF. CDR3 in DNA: TGCAGCGTTGGGGAGCGGGAGGGTGGCACAGATACGCAGTATTTT.

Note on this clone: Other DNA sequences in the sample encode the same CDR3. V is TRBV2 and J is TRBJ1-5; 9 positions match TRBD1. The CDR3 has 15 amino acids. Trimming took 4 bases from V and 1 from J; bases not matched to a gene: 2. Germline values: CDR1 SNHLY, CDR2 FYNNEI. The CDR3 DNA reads TGTGCCAGCAGTGCCGACAGGGGGAGCAATCAGCCCCAGCATTTT. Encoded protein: CASSADRGSNQPQHF.

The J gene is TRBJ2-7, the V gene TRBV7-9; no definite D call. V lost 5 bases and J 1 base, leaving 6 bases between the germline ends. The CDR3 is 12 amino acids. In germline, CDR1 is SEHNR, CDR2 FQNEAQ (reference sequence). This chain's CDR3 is CASSPASYEQYF. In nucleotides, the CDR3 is TGTGCCAGCAGCCCAGCGTCCTACGAGCAGTACTTC. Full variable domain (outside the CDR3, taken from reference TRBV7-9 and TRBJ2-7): DTGVSQNPRHKITKRGQNVTFRCDPISEHNRLYWYRQTLGQGPEFLTYFQNEAQLEKSRLLSDRFSAERPKGSFSTLEIQRTEQGDSAMYLCASSPASYEQYFGPGTRLTVT.

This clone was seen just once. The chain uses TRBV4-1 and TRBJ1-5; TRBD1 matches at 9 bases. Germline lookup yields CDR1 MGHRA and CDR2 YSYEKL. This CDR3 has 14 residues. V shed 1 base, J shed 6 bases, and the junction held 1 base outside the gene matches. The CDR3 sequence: CASSQGDRAQPQHF. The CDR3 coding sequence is TGCGCCAGCAGCCAAGGGGACAGGGCTCAGCCCCAGCATTTT.

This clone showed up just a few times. CDR3 in amino acids: CAISEQGRDEQYF. The DNA of the CDR3 is TGTGCCATCAGTGAACAGGGGCGCGACGAGCAGTACTTC. J is TRBJ2-7 and V is TRBV10-3, with 7 bases lining up with TRBD1. Germline V gene lookup returns CDR1 ENHRY and CDR2 SYGVKD. With V trimmed by 3 bases and J by 5 bases, 4 bases remained unmatched. This CDR3 has 13 residues.